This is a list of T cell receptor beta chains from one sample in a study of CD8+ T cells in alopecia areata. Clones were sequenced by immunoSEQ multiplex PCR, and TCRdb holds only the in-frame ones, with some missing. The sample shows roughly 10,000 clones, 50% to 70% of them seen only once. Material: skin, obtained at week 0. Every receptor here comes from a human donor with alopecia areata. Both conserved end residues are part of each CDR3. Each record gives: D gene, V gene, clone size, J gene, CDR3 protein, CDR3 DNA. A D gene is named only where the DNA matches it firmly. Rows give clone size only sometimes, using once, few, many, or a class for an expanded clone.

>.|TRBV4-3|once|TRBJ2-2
CASSQVLAPRPGELFF
TGCGCCAGCAGCCAAGTGCTAGCCCCGCGTCCCGGGGAGCTGTTTTTT
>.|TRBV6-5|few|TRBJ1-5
CASSYGPPYSNQPQHF
TGTGCCAGCAGTTACGGACCCCCGTATAGCAATCAGCCCCAGCATTTT
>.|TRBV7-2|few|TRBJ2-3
CASSLSPGLLTDTQYF
TGTGCCAGCAGCTTGAGTCCCGGCTTACTCACAGATACGCAGTATTTT
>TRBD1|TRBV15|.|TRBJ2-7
CATSREGGQTYEQYF
TGTGCCACCAGCAGAGAAGGGGGACAGACCTACGAGCAGTACTTC
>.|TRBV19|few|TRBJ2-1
CARDWTVRSYNEQFF
TGTGCTCGCGATTGGACAGTGCGCTCCTACAATGAGCAGTTCTTC
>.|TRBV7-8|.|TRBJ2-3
CASSSERLVPDAQYF
TGTGCCAGCAGTTCGGAGAGGCTAGTACCAGATGCGCAGTATTTT
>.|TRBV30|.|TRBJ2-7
CAWSPRSSYEQYF
TGTGCCTGGAGTCCTCGGAGCTCCTACGAGCAGTACTTC
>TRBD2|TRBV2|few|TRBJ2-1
CASREGGSYNEQFF
TGTGCCAGCCGTGAGGGCGGGAGCTACAATGAGCAGTTCTTC
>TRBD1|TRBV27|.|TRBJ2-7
CASSPGQSYEQYF
TGTGCCAGCAGTCCGGGACAGTCCTACGAGCAGTACTTC
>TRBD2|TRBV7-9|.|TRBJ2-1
CASSLVPASGRGSYNEQFF
TGTGCCAGCAGCTTAGTGCCTGCTAGCGGGAGGGGATCCTACAATGAGCAGTTCTTC
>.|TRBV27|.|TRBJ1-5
CATRTGIDQSQHF
TGTGCCACCCGAACAGGGATTGATCAGTCCCAGCATTTT
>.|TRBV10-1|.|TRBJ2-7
CASNSGKSYEQYF
TGCGCCAGCAACTCCGGGAAAAGCTACGAGCAGTACTTC
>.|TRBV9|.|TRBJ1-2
CASSLSRGGYTF
TGTGCCAGCAGCCTAAGCAGGGGCGGCTACACCTTC
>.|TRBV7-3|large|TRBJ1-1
CASSLSRGETEAFF
TGTGCCAGCAGCTTGTCCAGGGGTGAGACTGAAGCTTTCTTT
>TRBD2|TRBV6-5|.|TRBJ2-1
CASSARGGSREQFF
TGTGCCAGCAGTGCCCGCGGGGGGTCAAGAGAGCAGTTCTTC
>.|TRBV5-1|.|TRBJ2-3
CASSVAGQVSTDTQYF
TGCGCCAGCAGCGTGGCAGGGCAGGTTTCTACAGATACGCAGTATTTT
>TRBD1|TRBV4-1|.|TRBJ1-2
CASSQGMRDRFNYGYTF
TGCGCCAGCAGCCAAGGCATGAGGGACAGGTTTAACTATGGCTACACCTTC
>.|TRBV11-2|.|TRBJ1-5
CASSLGDAFGNQPQHF
TGTGCCAGCAGCTTAGGGGACGCCTTTGGCAATCAGCCCCAGCATTTT
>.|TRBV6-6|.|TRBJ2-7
CASRPVDLPYEQYF
TGTGCCAGCAGGCCGGTGGATTTACCCTACGAGCAGTACTTC
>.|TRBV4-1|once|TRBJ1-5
CASSQVPLLRGNQPQHF
TGCGCCAGCAGCCAAGTGCCTCTCCTACGGGGCAATCAGCCCCAGCATTTT
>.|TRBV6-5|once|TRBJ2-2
CASSSAPTTGELFF
TGTGCCAGCAGTTCCGCCCCCACCACCGGGGAGCTGTTTTTT
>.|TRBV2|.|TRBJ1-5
CASSGTGPQTLYSNQPQHF
TGTGCCAGCAGCGGAACCGGGCCCCAAACCCTTTATAGCAATCAGCCCCAGCATTTT
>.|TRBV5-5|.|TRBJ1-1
CASHPGHMNTEAFF
TGTGCCAGCCACCCGGGACACATGAACACTGAAGCTTTCTTT
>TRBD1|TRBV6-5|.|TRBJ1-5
CASSYGQGSNQPQHF
TGTGCCAGCAGTTACGGACAGGGGAGCAATCAGCCCCAGCATTTT
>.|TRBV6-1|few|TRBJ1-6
CASSAGGQGGSPLHF
TGTGCCAGCAGTGCGGGGGGGCAGGGTGGTTCACCCCTCCACTTT
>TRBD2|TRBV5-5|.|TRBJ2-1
CASSWRGRAYNEQFF
TGTGCCAGCAGCTGGCGGGGGAGGGCCTACAATGAGCAGTTCTTC
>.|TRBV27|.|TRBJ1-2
CASSLSWQGSGYTF
TGTGCCAGCAGTTTATCGTGGCAGGGAAGTGGCTACACCTTC
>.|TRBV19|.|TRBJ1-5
CASSIIEAPQHF
TGTGCCAGTAGTATAATAGAAGCGCCCCAGCATTTT
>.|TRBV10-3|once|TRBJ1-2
CAISEGSSRRGYTF
TGTGCCATCAGTGAGGGTTCCTCCCGGAGGGGCTACACCTTC
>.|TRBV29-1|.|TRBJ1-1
CSVDGLSRGVNTEAFF
TGCAGCGTTGATGGGCTATCTCGCGGGGTGAACACTGAAGCTTTCTTT
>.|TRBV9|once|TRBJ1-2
CASSAAPRRKDYGYTF
TGTGCCAGCAGCGCAGCCCCCCGACGGAAGGACTATGGCTACACCTTC
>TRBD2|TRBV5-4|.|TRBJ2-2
CASSPTGLANTGELFF
TGTGCCAGCAGCCCCACGGGACTAGCAAACACCGGGGAGCTGTTTTTT